What follows are 2 T cell receptor beta chains derived from one specimen sequenced in a study of response to subunit inactivated influenza vaccine. TCRdb re-called the RT-PCR reads through MiXCR, storing one row per CDR3 protein. Of fewer than 550,000 distinct CDR3 sequences detected, roughly 23% appear once; the ten largest clones hold under 2.5%. The specimen comprised CD4+ T cells sorted from PBMCs, sampled around 5 days after vaccination. These receptors originate from a man aged 50 to 59 who received an inactivated influenza vaccine.

This clonotype has ten or more counts. The V gene is TRBV10-3, the J gene TRBJ1-2; D ambiguous. The CDR3 totals 14 residues. V was clipped by 5 bases and J by 4 bases, with 14 bases between them. Germline V gene sequence: CDR1 ENHRY, CDR2 SYGVKD. Here the CDR3 DNA reads TGTGCCATCAGTCCACGTGTTGGATCCTATGGCTACACCTTC. Its protein is CAISPRVGSYGYTF.

In this sample, this clonotype turned up a few times. The chain is built from TRBV9 and TRBJ2-6; 8 bases are shared with TRBD2. CDR3 length: 16 amino acids. Germline-derived CDR1 and CDR2 are SGDLS and YYNGEE. J gave up 4 bases and V 4 bases, and 7 bases lay outside the gene matches. The CDR3: CASSRPGGAGANVLTF. CDR3 bases: TGTGCCAGCAGCCGACCCGGGGGGGCAGGGGCCAACGTCCTGACTTTC. The full variable domain, in which reference TRBV9 and TRBJ2-6 provide the parts outside the CDR3, is DSGVTQTPKHLITATGQRVTLRCSPRSGDLSVYWYQQSLDQGLQFLIQYYNGEERAKGNILERFSAQQFPDLHSELNLSSLELGDSALYFCASSRPGGAGANVLTFGAGSRLTVL.